This TCR beta chain was obtained from a study of blood T cells in healthy people across ages (dated by TCRdb to the mid-2010s). Notes on the research overall: In model experiments, template switching captured roughly one uniquely barcoded TCR beta cDNA molecule for every two T cells. Age-related changes in TCR beta repertoire diversity were measured in the study by deep sequencing normalized with unique cDNA molecular identifiers. For two donors (one aged 18 to 29 and one aged 80 or older), the study analyzed two additional independent replicas of 1 million unique cDNA reads from the same blood draw. The donors were divided into four age groups: young (average about 16 years), middle-aged (about 39), aged (around 59) and long-lived (roughly 88). Donors of different ages were randomly distributed across sequencing lanes to avoid experimental bias. The study at large found these results: Compared with the aged group, the long-lived group had more naive CD4+ T cells, fewer expanded clones and increased TCR diversity, a pattern suggesting age selection. Because donor CMV infection status was unknown, age-related changes in expanded clonotypes were potentially confounded. Estimates of total diversity based on one million sequenced T cells were considered lower bounds and underestimates. Conclusive comparison of naive and antigen-experienced compartments was prevented by the profiling of bulk unsorted PBMCs. A strong correlation was found between observed TCR beta diversity and the percentage of naive T cells measured by flow cytometry. As age increased, observed TCR beta diversity per million T cells dropped in a roughly linear way, and a significant reduction was already evident by age around 41.

About this clonotype: Its antigen has not been determined. No clone much larger than this one lies a single base away; base qualities are absent.

From the cysteine through the phenylalanine, the CDR3 covers 14 amino acids. Only the CDR3 portion is preserved as DNA: 42 bases, with reading frame beginning at the first base. V is shortened by 6 bases, J by 0 bases, and the region joining them spans 14 bases. CDR1 is given as DFQATT and CDR2 as SNEGSKA, both from the germline V gene (reference sequence). Preparation of the library involved 5' RACE. Sequencing took place on an Illumina HiSeq 2500. A second PCR of about 6 to 11 cycles was performed with a sample-barcoded 5' primer and a J-beta primer mix. A unique molecular identifier was introduced onto each TCR beta cDNA molecule by a template-switch 5' adaptor carrying 12 random nucleotides. Each sample yielded at least 2.5 million CDR3-containing paired-end reads. All of the RNA was converted into first-strand cDNA using the Mint cDNA synthesis kit, with a TRBC-specific oligonucleotide serving as the primer. Following uracil-DNA glycosylase treatment, a first 18-cycle PCR with universal primers M1SS and BC2_uni_R was performed on all cDNA. The paper's data handling went like this. For normalization, 1 million high-quality reads were randomly selected from each sample, with every read carrying a distinct molecular identifier. Reads with shared molecular identifiers were discarded instead of being binned into consensus sequences. CDR3 identification, clonotype clustering and error correction used MiTCR with a Q25 quality threshold and the strictest error-elimination algorithm. A nonparametric unseen species model with Euler transformation was used to estimate lower-bound total TCR beta diversity. TCRdb took the public reads, trimmed them with fastp at Q25, ran MiXCR for clone calling and kept in-frame beta chains. Each entry is one CDR3 protein sequence, shown with its most common DNA and genes. None of the V and J calls come from the authors' own analysis; TCRdb made them. Counted in this sample were about 1.4 million distinct CDR3 sequences; 59% of them appeared once. 6.7% of the sample lies in the top ten.

The donors were roughly 40 Caucasian individuals from Russia, aged roughly 6 to 90 years, who were systemically healthy. Approximately 11 milliliters of peripheral blood were drawn from each donor into EDTA-treated Vacutainer tubes. Ficoll-Paque density-gradient centrifugation was used to isolate PBMCs, with at least 6.5 million per sample. Total RNA, at least 6 micrograms per sample, was extracted from PBMCs with Trizol reagent. The percentages of naive CD45RAhigh/CD27high T cells were determined by flow cytometry on a PBMC aliquot from every donor. Sequencing was done on a sample of blood. This clonotype was sampled from a man between 18 and 29 years old in good health. The V gene is TRBV20-1 and the J gene is TRBJ2-5, with the D gene uncertain. The CDR3 region reads CSAIVALYQETQYF. The nucleotide sequence is given as TGCAGTGCCATAGTAGCCCTCTACCAAGAGACCCAGTACTTC.